These T cell receptor beta chains were read from a single sample in a study of blood T cell repertoires in COVID-19. Repertoires were generated with immunoSEQ multiplex PCR, while TCRdb's copy carries only in-frame clones and drops some. Here the sample spans under 140,000 clones, nearly 90% being singletons. What was sequenced was peripheral blood. The receptors come from a human donor in a cohort sampled during active COVID-19. CDR3s leave out the opening cysteine and the closing phenylalanine or tryptophan. Fields, in order: J gene, V gene, CDR3 protein.

TRBJ1-2,TRBV28,ASQGYGYT
TRBJ2-7,TRBV7-9,ASTEGGTREVRY
TRBJ1-5,TRBV30,AWSRLQGYQPQH
TRBJ2-1,TRBV27,ASSSLGAGYNEQF
TRBJ1-1,TRBV28,ASSLWPGQKNTEAF
TRBJ1-4,TRBV28,ASSRSGTLHEKLF
TRBJ1-2,TRBV5-3,ARSLAKLTAYGYT
TRBJ1-5,TRBV19,ASSIRAPSRGNSNQPQH
TRBJ1-6,TRBV28,ASSLRTGGFNYNSPLH
TRBJ1-6,TRBV6-5,ASSYPGRSPLH
TRBJ2-4,TRBV28,ASSRPTSGKNIQY
TRBJ1-2,TRBV6-5,ASSHRGQDYGYT
TRBJ1-2,TRBV28,ASSPWGDGYT
TRBJ2-3,TRBV6-6,ASSHGTGKSGLRHTDTQY
TRBJ1-6,TRBV10-3,AISTGDPVNSPLH
TRBJ1-1,TRBV29-1,SVERGLGTEAF
TRBJ2-7,TRBV5-1,ASSLDRGAEQY
TRBJ2-3,TRBV27,ASSFGGRGSTQY
TRBJ2-1,TRBV6-4,ASSDGTSGGVNEQF
TRBJ1-2,TRBV5-1,ASSSVDQGYGYT
TRBJ2-3,TRBV14,ASRRGASGLDTQY
TRBJ2-5,TRBV7-8,ASSLGLFQETQY
TRBJ2-5,TRBV28,ASSLYGAGGYQETQY
TRBJ2-7,TRBV15,ATSRGHGDSYEQY
TRBJ2-3,TRBV11-2,ASSFLLPGTEGSTDTQY
TRBJ1-2,TRBV6-5,ASSLDRVTNYGYT
TRBJ2-1,TRBV30,AWSTTGGSWEQF
TRBJ2-1,TRBV11-3,ASSLGWTSGVAVDYNEQF
TRBJ2-7,TRBV4-3,ASSQDYTSYEQY
TRBJ1-1,TRBV5-1,ASSETRGQMNTEAF
TRBJ2-5,TRBV7-8,ASSLVTSGETQY
TRBJ1-1,TRBV6-2/TRBV6-3,ASSYPRQGTTNTEAF
TRBJ1-5,TRBV6-5,ASRSLPGSNQPQH
TRBJ2-1,TRBV10-2,ASSDGQSHNEQF
TRBJ1-6,TRBV11-2,ASSLVRTSSYNSPLH
TRBJ2-1,TRBV19,ASRLRAGALSFDEQF
TRBJ2-1,TRBV30,ASAAGRPEEQF
TRBJ2-5,TRBV5-6,ASSLSSGEETQY
TRBJ1-1,TRBV3-1/TRBV3-2,ASSPRTVNTEAF
TRBJ1-1,TRBV14,ASSQEGALTEAF
TRBJ2-3,TRBV12-3/TRBV12-4,ASSLRDTQY
TRBJ2-1,TRBV4-2,ASSQDPRGAGEQF
TRBJ2-2,TRBV9,ASSLGLAVTANTGELF
TRBJ1-1,TRBV3-1/TRBV3-2,ASSQEPDTITEAF
TRBJ1-2,TRBV2,ASSWDSSYGYT
TRBJ2-2,TRBV19,ASSNRQVLSTGELF
TRBJ1-2,TRBV18,ASSPGVTGHYGYT
TRBJ1-4,TRBV7-9,ASSLGGGFNEKLF
TRBJ1-5,TRBV3-1/TRBV3-2,ASSPRTGNQPQH
TRBJ2-1,TRBV27,ASRKGNEQF
TRBJ1-1,TRBV9,ASSAGDSRNTEAF
TRBJ2-5,TRBV18,ASSPRASGSRGASDQY
TRBJ2-2,TRBV6-2/TRBV6-3,ASSLIGVGELF
TRBJ1-2,TRBV5-1,ASSTDTFGYT
TRBJ1-2,TRBV19,ASSKQETGLYGYT